The next 10 T cell receptor beta chains were all read from a single sample in a study of cytomegalovirus exposure and HLA in healthy donors. 60 Vbeta and 13 Jbeta primers were used in PCR. Profiled with immunoSEQ multiplex PCR; TCRdb holds only in-frame clones, not every one. This table has 180,000 or so clones, around 75% appearing once. The source material was PBMCs. These receptors came from a female donor in good health and CMV-seronegative.

There are a few counts of this clone. CDR3 nucleotides: TGTGCCAGCAGTCCCCTCCCGCAGGGTACGAAGACCCAGTACTTC. This codes for CASSPLPQGTKTQYF. This chain links TRBV6-5 with TRBJ2-5, with a tentative D call TRBD1 (5 bases). From germline, CDR1 is MNHEY and CDR2 SVGAGI. The ends were cut back, 5 bases at V and 6 bases at J, with 19 bases in the middle. CDR3 length: 15 amino acids.

The rearrangement joins TRBV4-2 to TRBJ1-3; the D is unclear. Trimming cost V 0 bases and J 4 bases, with 13 bases left between them. CDR1 is LGHNA and CDR2 is YNFKEQ in the germline V gene. The length of the CDR3 is 16 residues. The CDR3 loop reads CASSQEGRRLGNTIYF. DNA of the CDR3: TGTGCCAGCAGCCAAGAAGGTCGCAGGCTCGGAAACACCATATATTTT.

This chain links TRBV7-6 with TRBJ1-4; 8 nucleotides agree with TRBD1. There are 16 residues in the CDR3. V lost 2 bases and J lost 6; bases outside the gene matches: 8. CDR1 is SGHVS, CDR2 FNYEAQ, per germline. The CDR3 DNA follows: TGTGCCAGCAGCTTACTCCCGACAGGGGAGTATGAAAAACTGTTTTTT. Protein product: CASSLLPTGEYEKLFF.

V gene TRBV2 combines with J gene TRBJ1-2; a weak D match, TRBD1 (6 bases). The germline V and J ends were trimmed by 7 bases and 8 bases, with 17 bases remaining between them. Germline-derived CDR1 and CDR2 are SNHLY and FYNNEI. This CDR3 is built from 13 residues. The CDR3 region is CASMGGAVEGYTF. The CDR3, as DNA: TGTGCCAGCATGGGGGGGGCGGTAGAAGGCTACACCTTC. Full variable domain (missing parts from reference TRBV2 and TRBJ1-2): EPEVTQTPSHQVTQMGQEVILRCVPISNHLYFYWYRQILGQKVEFLVSFYNNEISEKSEIFDDQFSVERPDGSNFTLKIRSTKLEDSAMYFCASMGGAVEGYTFGSGTRLTVV.

In DNA, the CDR3 is TGTGCCTGGAGTGTACGGGATCCCAGAGAGACCCAGTACTTC. This gives the protein CAWSVRDPRETQYF. The genes are TRBV30 and TRBJ2-5, with D possibly being TRBD2 (5 bases). Germline V lookup: CDR1 GTSNPN, CDR2 SVGIG (reference sequence). V was trimmed by 0 bases and J by 4 bases, leaving 12 bases between them. This CDR3 is built from 14 residues.

The CDR3 sequence: CASSWTGYEQYF. CDR3 coding DNA: TGCGCCAGCAGCTGGACAGGCTACGAGCAGTACTTC. The chain uses TRBV5-1 and TRBJ2-7; 7 bases align to TRBD1. The CDR3 runs 12 residues. Germline-derived CDR1 and CDR2 are SGHRS and YFSETQ. The V segment lost 3 bases and the J segment 3 bases; nucleotides outside the gene matches: 0.

The V call is TRBV11-3, the J call TRBJ2-3; a weak D match, TRBD1 (5 bases). The CDR3 runs 13 residues. Germline assignment: CDR1 SGHNT and CDR2 YENEEA. V was shortened by 8 bases and J by 4 bases, with 13 bases between the two germline ends. CDR3 region: CASGHHFADTQYF. For the CDR3, the DNA is TGTGCCAGCGGACATCACTTCGCAGATACGCAGTATTTT.

About this clone itself: Germline and junction disagree at one end, which may indicate a read error. The chain recombines TRBV5-1 with TRBJ1-1; D is undetermined. The CDR3 contains 16 residues. The germline V gene has CDR1 SGHRS and CDR2 YFSETQ. The chain's CDR3 is CASSSAPGGLNAEAFF. The DNA of the CDR3 is TGCGCCAGCAGCTCGGCCCCCGGAGGGTTGAACGCTGAAGCTTTCTTT. The entire variable domain, with the rest obtained from reference TRBV5-1 and TRBJ1-1, is as follows: KAGVTQTPRYLIKTRGQQVTLSCSPISGHRSVSWYQQTPGQGLQFLFEYFSETQRNKGNFPGRFSGRQFSNSRSEMNVSTLELGDSALYLCASSSAPGGLNAEAFFGQGTRLTVV.

The rearrangement links TRBV27 to TRBJ2-3; D remains unclear. This CDR3 spans 14 amino acids. Germline V gene lookup returns CDR1 MNHEY and CDR2 SMNVEV (reference sequence). The V and J ends lost 3 bases and 0 bases respectively, with 7 bases between them. CDR3 residues: CASSFLLSTDTQYF. The DNA of the CDR3 is TGTGCCAGCAGTTTTCTTCTTAGCACAGATACGCAGTATTTT.

In nucleotides, the CDR3 is TGTGCCAGCAGCTTATCGGGGAAAGGCAACGAGCAGTACTTC. This encodes CASSLSGKGNEQYF. V and J are TRBV7-9 and TRBJ2-7; D might be TRBD2 (5 bases). V shed 2 bases and J shed 5 bases, with 13 bases lying between them. The germline V gene has CDR1 SEHNR and CDR2 FQNEAQ (reference sequence). The CDR3 covers 14 residues.